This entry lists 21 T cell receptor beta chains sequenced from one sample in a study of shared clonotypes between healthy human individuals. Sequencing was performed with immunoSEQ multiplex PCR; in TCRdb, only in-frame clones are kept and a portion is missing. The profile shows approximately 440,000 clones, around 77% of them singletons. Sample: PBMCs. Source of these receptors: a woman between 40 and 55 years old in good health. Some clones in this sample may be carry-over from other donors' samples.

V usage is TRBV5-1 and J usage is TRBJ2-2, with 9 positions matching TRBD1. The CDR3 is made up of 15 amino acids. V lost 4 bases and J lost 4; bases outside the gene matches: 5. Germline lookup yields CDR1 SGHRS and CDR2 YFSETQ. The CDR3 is CASSAGTGITGELFF. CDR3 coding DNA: TGCGCCAGCAGCGCCGGGACAGGGATCACCGGGGAGCTGTTTTTT.

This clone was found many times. The CDR3 coding sequence is TGTGCCAGCAGCTTAAGAGGTGGGGGGAACTATGGCTACACCTTC. This codes for CASSLRGGGNYGYTF. This chain links TRBV11-2 with TRBJ1-2; D might be TRBD1 (5 bases). The CDR3 consists of 15 residues. Germline assignment: CDR1 SGHAT and CDR2 FQNNGV. V lost 2 bases, J lost 2 bases, and 12 bases lay in between. Based on the CDR3 plus reference TRBV11-2 and TRBJ1-2, the full variable domain is EAGVAQSPRYKIIEKRQSVAFWCNPISGHATLYWYQQILGQGPKLLIQFQNNGVVDDSQLPKDRFSAERLKGVDSTLKIQPAKLEDSAVYLCASSLRGGGNYGYTFGSGTRLTVV.

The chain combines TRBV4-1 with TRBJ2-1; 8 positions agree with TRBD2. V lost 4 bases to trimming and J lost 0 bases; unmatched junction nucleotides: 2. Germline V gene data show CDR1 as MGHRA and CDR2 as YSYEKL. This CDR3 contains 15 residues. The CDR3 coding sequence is TGCGCCAGCAGCCCGGGGGGGGGCTCCTACAATGAGCAGTTCTTC. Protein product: CASSPGGGSYNEQFF.

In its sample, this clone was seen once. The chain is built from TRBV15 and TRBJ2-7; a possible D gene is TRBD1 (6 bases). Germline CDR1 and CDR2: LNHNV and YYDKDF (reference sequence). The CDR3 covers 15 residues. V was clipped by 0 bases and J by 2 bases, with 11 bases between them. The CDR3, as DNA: TGTGCCACCAGCAGAGAGACAGGAGCTGCCTACGAGCAGTACTTC. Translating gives CATSRETGAAYEQYF.

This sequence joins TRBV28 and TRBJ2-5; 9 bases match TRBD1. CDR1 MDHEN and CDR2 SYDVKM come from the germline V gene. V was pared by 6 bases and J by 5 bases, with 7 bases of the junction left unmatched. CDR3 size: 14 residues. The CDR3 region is CASRRQGGSETQYF. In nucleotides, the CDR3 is TGTGCCAGCAGAAGACAGGGGGGGTCGGAGACCCAGTACTTC.

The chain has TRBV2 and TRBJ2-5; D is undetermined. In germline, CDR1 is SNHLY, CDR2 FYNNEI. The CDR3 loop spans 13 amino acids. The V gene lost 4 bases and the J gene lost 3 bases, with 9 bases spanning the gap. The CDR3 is CASSAPVEETQYF. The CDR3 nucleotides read TGTGCCAGCAGTGCCCCGGTGGAAGAGACCCAGTACTTC.

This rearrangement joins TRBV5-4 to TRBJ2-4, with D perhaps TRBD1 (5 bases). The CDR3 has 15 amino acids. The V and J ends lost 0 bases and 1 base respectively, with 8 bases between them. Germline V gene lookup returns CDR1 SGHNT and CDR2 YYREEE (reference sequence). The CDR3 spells CASSLGGLAKNIQYF. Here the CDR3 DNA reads TGTGCCAGCAGCTTGGGGGGCCTGGCCAAAAACATTCAGTACTTC.

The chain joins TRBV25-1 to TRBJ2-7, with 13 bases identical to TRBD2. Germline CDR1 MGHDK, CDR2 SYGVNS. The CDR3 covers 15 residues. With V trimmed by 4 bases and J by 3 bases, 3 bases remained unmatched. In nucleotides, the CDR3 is TGTGCCAGCAGTGCCCGGACTAGCGGGAGCTACGAGCAGTACTTC. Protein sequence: CASSARTSGSYEQYF.

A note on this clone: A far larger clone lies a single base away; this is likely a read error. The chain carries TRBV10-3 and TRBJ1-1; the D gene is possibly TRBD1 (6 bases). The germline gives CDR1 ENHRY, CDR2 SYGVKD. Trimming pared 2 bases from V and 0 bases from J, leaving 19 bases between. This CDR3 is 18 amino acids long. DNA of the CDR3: TGTGCCATCAGTGAGACGTGGGGGGCGCGCAATATGAACACTGAAGCTTTCTTT. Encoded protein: CAISETWGARNMNTEAFF.

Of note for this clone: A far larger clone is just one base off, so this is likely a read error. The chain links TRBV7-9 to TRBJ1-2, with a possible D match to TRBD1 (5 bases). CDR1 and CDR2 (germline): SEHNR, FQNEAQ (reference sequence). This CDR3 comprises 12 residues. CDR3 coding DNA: TGTGCCAGCAGCAAGACAGATTATGGCCACACCTTC. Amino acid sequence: CASSKTDYGHTF.

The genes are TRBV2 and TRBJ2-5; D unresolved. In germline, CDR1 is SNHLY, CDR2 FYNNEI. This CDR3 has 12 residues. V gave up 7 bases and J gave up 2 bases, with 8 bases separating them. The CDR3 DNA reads TGTGCCAGCACCCCGGAGCAAGAGACCCAGTACTTC. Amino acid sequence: CASTPEQETQYF. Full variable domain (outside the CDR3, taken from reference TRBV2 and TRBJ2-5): EPEVTQTPSHQVTQMGQEVILRCVPISNHLYFYWYRQILGQKVEFLVSFYNNEISEKSEIFDDQFSVERPDGSNFTLKIRSTKLEDSAMYFCASTPEQETQYFGPGTRLLVL.

The CDR3 DNA reads as TGTGCCAGCAGCCCCCATCCCGGGGGGAACATTCAGTACTTC. The encoded protein is CASSPHPGGNIQYF. The V call is TRBV9, the J call TRBJ2-4, with TRBD2 identical over 7 bases. Germline values: CDR1 SGDLS, CDR2 YYNGEE. With V trimmed by 4 bases and J by 7 bases, 8 bases remained unmatched. CDR3 length: 14 amino acids.

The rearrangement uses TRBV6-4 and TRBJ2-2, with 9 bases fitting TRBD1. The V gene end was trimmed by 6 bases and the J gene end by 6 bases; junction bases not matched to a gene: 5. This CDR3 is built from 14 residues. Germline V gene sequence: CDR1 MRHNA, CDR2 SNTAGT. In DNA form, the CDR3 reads TGTGCCAGCAGCGCCGACAGGGGGTCCGGGGAGCTGTTTTTT. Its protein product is CASSADRGSGELFF.

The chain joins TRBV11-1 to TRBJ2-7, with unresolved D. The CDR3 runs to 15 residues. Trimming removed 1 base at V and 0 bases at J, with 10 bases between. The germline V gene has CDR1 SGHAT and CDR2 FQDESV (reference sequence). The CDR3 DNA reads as TGTGCCAGCAGCTTAGGCCCGGGCAGCTCCTACGAGCAGTACTTC. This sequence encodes CASSLGPGSSYEQYF.

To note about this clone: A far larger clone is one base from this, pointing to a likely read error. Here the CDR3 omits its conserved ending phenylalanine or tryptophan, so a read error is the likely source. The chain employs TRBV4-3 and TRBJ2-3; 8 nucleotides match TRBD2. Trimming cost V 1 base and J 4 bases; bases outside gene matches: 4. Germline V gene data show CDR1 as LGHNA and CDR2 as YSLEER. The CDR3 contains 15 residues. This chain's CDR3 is CASSQAGGPADTQYL. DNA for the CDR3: TGCGCCAGCAGCCAAGCGGGAGGGCCGGCAGATACGCAGTATCTT.

The CDR3 loop is CSASPNQPQHF. In nucleotides, the CDR3 is TGCAGTGCTTCCCCGAATCAGCCCCAGCATTTT. This rearrangement joins TRBV20-1 to TRBJ1-5; D gene uncertain. The CDR3 loop spans 11 amino acids. In germline, CDR1 is DFQATT, CDR2 SNEGSKA (reference sequence). V shed 5 bases and J shed 4 bases, with 6 bases lying between them.

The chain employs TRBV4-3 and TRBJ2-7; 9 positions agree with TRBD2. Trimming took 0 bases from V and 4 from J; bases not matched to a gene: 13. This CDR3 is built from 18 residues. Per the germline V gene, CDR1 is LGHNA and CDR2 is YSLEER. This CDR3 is CASSQEGPYMGLAYEQYF. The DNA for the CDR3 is TGCGCCAGCAGCCAAGAGGGCCCATACATGGGACTAGCTTACGAGCAGTACTTC.

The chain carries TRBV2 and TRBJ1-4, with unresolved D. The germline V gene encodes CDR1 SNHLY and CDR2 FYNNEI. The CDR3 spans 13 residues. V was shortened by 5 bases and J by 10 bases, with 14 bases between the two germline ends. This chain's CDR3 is CASSFGNRGKLFF. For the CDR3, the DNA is TGTGCCAGCAGTTTTGGGAACCGAGGAAAACTGTTTTTT.

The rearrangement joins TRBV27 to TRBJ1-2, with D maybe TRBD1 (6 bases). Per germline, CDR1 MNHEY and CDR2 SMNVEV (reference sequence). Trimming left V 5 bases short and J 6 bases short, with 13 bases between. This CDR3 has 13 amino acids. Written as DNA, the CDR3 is TGTGCCAGCAGTCCGGGAACAGGGAATGGCTACACCTTC. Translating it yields CASSPGTGNGYTF.

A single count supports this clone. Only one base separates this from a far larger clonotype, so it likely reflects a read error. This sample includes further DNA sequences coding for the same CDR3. In DNA form, the CDR3 reads TGTGCCAGCAGCTTACTACACGGAGCGAACACTGAAGCTTTCTTC. Protein: CASSLLHGANTEAFF. This rearrangement joins TRBV7-8 to TRBJ1-1; D gene uncertain. Germline CDR1 is SGHVS and CDR2 is FQNEAQ. CDR3 length: 15 amino acids. The full variable domain, in which reference TRBV7-8 and TRBJ1-1 provide the parts outside the CDR3, is GAGVSQSPRYKVAKRGQDVALRCDPISGHVSLFWYQQALGQGPEFLTYFQNEAQLDKSGLPSDRFFAERPEGSVSTLKIQRTQQEDSAVYLCASSLLHGANTEAFFGQGTRLTVV.

CDR3 coding DNA: TGTGCCAGCAGGGCGGGGACAGGGCCCTCCTACGAGCAGTACTTC. Translated: CASRAGTGPSYEQYF. The V and J genes are TRBV5-4 and TRBJ2-7, with 9 bases fitting TRBD1. J lost 0 bases, V lost 5 bases, and 6 bases had no gene match. CDR3 length equals 15 residues. Germline lookup yields CDR1 SGHNT and CDR2 YYREEE (reference sequence).